The 7 T cell receptor beta chains presented below share a single source sample, sequenced in a study of PD-L1 blockade in urothelial cancer. Time point given: pretreatment peripheral blood. Profiling relied on immunoSEQ multiplex PCR, and the TCRdb table lists in-frame clones only, not all of them. The sample lists 65,000 to 80,000 clones, almost 90% occurring once. This specimen consisted of PBMCs, obtained around atezolizumab (anti-PD-L1) treatment. All receptors come from a man between 65 and 85 years old with urothelial cancer.

This clone was seen more than once but under ten times. The CDR3 DNA reads TGCGCCAGCGCCTCCCGAGACACCATATATTTT. Its translation: CASASRDTIYF. The chain is built from TRBV4-1 and TRBJ1-3, with D uncertain. The CDR3 is 11 amino acids. The V end lost 8 bases, the J end lost 8 bases, and 10 bases lay between the germline ends. Germline CDR1 reads MGHRA; CDR2 reads YSYEKL.

The genes are TRBV12-5 and TRBJ2-1; 8 bases fit TRBD2. CDR3 length: 16 amino acids. The V and J ends lost 4 bases and 9 bases, in that order; junction bases with no gene match: 14. Germline loops: CDR1 LGHNT, CDR2 FRNRAP. The CDR3 spells CASGSPRAGVWGEQFF. The CDR3 DNA sequence: TGTGCTAGTGGTTCCCCTCGAGCGGGAGTATGGGGTGAGCAGTTCTTC.

The J gene is TRBJ2-1, the V gene TRBV6-5; D uncertain. Trimming removed 2 bases from V and 10 bases from J, with 6 bases in between. This CDR3 spans 11 amino acids. Germline V CDR1 and CDR2: MNHEY, SVGAGI. The CDR3 reads CASSYGKEQFF. The CDR3, as DNA: TGTGCCAGCAGTTACGGCAAGGAGCAGTTCTTC.

The chain employs TRBV7-7 and TRBJ2-3; D is uncertain. Germline V gene sequence: CDR1 SSHAT, CDR2 FNYEAQ (reference sequence). Trimming took 5 bases from V and 3 from J, leaving 9 bases between them. The CDR3 is 13 amino acids. The CDR3: CASSPDNTDTQYF. The CDR3 DNA reads as TGTGCCAGCAGCCCCGACAATACAGATACGCAGTATTTT.

This clone has only one observation. This chain connects TRBV5-1 to TRBJ1-4; 7 bases line up with TRBD1. This CDR3 region has 17 residues. The germline V gene has CDR1 SGHRS and CDR2 YFSETQ. With V trimmed by 0 bases and J by 1 base, 6 bases remained unmatched. The CDR3 spells CASSLGGGAGTNEKLFF. CDR3 DNA: TGCGCCAGCAGCTTGGGAGGGGGCGCGGGAACTAATGAAAAACTGTTTTTT.

This sequence joins TRBV11-3 and TRBJ2-1; 7 bases are shared with TRBD1. The CDR3 runs to 15 residues. Germline CDR1 and CDR2: SGHNT and YENEEA. J was trimmed by 2 bases and V by 4 bases; bases with no gene match: 5. CDR3 bases: TGTGCCAGCAGCTACCAAGGGGGCCCCTACAATGAGCAGTTCTTC. Protein sequence: CASSYQGGPYNEQFF.

The chain joins TRBV28 to TRBJ1-1; weak D call: TRBD1 (5 bases). CDR3 length: 13 residues. Germline V gives CDR1 MDHEN, CDR2 SYDVKM. The ends were cut back, 5 bases at V and 8 bases at J, with 15 bases in the middle. The CDR3 region is CASSPGLAIEAFF. CDR3 nucleotides: TGTGCCAGCAGTCCGGGACTGGCCATAGAAGCTTTCTTT.